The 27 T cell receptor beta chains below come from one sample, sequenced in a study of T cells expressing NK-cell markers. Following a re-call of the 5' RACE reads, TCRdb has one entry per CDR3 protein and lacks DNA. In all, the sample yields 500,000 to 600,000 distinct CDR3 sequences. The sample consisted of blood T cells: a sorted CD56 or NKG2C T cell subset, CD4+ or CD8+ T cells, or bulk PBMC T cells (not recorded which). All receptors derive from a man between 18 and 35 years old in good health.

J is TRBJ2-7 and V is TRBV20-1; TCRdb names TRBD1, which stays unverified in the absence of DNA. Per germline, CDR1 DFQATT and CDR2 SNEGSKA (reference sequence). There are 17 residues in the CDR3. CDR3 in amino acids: CSARDPRGADSSYEQYF.

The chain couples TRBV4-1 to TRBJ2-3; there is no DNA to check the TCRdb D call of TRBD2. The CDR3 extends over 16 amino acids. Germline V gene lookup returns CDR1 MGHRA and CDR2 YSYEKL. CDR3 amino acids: CASSQDYGTNTDTQYF.

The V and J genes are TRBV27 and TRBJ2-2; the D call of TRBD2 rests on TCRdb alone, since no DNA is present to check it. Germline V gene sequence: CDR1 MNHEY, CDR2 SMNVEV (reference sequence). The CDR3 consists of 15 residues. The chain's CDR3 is CASSYLAGAGGELFF.

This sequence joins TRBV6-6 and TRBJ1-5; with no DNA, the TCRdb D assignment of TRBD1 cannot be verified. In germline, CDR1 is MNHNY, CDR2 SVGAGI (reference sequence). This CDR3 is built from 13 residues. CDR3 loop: CASSSSPNQPQHF.

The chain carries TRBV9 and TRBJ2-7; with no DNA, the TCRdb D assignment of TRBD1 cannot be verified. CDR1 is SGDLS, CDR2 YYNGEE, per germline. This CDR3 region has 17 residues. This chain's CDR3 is CASSYSRDRPNSYEQYF.

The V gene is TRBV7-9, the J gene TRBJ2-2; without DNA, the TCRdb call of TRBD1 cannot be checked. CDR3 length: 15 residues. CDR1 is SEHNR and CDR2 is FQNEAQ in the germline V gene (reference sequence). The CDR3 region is CASINRTGEAGELFF.

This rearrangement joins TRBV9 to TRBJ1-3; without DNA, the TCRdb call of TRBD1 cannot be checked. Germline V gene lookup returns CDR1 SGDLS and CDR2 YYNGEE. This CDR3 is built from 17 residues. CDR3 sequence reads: CASSVNPLTGTGNTIYF.

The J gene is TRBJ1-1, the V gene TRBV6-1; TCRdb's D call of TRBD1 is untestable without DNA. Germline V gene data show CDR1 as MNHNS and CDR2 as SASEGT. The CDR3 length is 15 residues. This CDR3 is CASRHGQGLNTEAFF.

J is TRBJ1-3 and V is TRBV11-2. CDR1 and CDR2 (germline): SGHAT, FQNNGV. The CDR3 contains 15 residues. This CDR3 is CASSLGRPLGNTIYF.

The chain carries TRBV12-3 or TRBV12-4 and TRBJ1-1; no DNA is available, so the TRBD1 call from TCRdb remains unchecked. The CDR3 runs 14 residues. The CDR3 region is CASSLMGPDTEAFF.

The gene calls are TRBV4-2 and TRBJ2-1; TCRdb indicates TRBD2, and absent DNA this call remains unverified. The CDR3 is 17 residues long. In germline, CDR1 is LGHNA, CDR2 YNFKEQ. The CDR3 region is CASSQEASGLTTSEQFF.

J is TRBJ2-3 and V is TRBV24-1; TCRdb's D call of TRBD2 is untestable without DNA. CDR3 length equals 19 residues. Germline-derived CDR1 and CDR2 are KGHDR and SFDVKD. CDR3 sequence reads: CATSDLSLAGPSSTDTQYF.

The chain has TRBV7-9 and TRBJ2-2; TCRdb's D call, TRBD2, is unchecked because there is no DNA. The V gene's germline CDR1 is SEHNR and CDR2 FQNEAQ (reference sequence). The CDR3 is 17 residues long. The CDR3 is CASSTTSGRANTGELFF.

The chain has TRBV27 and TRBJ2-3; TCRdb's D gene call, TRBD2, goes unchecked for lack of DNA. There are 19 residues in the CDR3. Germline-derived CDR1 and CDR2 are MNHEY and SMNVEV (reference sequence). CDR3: CASSLLRLAGVRRTDTQYF.

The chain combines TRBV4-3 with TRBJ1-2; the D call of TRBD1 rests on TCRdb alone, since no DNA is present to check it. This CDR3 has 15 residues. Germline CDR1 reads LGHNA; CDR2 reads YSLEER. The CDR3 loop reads CASSQGGTGVSGYTF.

The CDR3 spells CASRPREVAYGYTF. This sequence joins TRBV6-5 and TRBJ1-2; absent DNA, TCRdb's TRBD1 call cannot be checked. The CDR3 is 14 amino acids. Germline CDR1 is MNHEY and CDR2 is SVGAGI.

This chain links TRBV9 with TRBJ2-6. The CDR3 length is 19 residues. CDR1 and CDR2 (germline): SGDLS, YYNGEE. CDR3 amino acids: CASSVGWSVRGSGANVLTF.

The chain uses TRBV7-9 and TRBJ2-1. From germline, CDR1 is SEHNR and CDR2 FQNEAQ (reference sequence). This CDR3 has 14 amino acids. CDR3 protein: CASSLVPEDNEQFF.

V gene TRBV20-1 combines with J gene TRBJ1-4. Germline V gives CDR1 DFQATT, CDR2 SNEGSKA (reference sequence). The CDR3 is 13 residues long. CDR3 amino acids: CSARDSQDEKLFF.

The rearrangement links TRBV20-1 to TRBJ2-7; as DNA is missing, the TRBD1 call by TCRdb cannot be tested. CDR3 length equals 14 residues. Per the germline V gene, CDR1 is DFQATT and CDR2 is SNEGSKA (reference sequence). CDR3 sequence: CSAPPTGGGYEQYF.

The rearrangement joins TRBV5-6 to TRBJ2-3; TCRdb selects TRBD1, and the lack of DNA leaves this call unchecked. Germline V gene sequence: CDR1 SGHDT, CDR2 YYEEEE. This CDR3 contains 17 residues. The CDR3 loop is CASSVVLGDRGTDTQYF.

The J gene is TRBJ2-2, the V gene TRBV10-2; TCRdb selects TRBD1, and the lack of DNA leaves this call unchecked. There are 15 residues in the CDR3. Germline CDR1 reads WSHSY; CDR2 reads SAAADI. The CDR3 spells CASSAPDKNTGELFF.

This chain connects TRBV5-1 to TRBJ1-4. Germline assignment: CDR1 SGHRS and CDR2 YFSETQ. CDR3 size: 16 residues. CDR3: CASSLGASATNEKLFF.

The CDR3 loop reads CASSYSRFSRQGYEQYF. The rearrangement links TRBV6-5 to TRBJ2-7; TCRdb names TRBD1, which stays unverified in the absence of DNA. Germline V gives CDR1 MNHEY, CDR2 SVGAGI. The CDR3 sequence is 17 residues long.

This chain's CDR3 is CASRRTVGGEKLFF. The rearrangement uses TRBV6-1 and TRBJ1-4. This CDR3 has 14 amino acids. Per germline, CDR1 MNHNS and CDR2 SASEGT.

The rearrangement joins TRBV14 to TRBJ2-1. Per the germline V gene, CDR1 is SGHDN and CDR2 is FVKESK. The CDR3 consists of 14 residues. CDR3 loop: CASSQGSYNNEQFF.

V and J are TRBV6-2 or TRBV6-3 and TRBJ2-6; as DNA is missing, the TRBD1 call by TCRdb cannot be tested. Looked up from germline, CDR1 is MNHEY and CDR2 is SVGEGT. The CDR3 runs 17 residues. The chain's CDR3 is CASSRRTGGAGANVLTF.